This T cell receptor (beta chain) was observed in a study of identical twins. Germline V CDR1 and CDR2: SGHRS, YFSETQ. There are 15 residues in the CDR3. Losses at the gene ends were 4 bases for V and 15 bases for J; bases not matched to a gene: 15. TCRdb analysed the 5' RACE reads with MiXCR anew, one entry per CDR3 protein. This sample yields around 200,000 distinct CDR3 sequences, of which roughly 10% are seen a single time; 5% to 6.5% belongs to the top ten. Sequences were obtained from memory (CD45RO+) T cells sorted from blood. The gene calls are TRBV5-1 and TRBJ2-1; 11 nucleotides match TRBD2. The sequence came from a woman under 30 in good health. In nucleotides, the CDR3 is TGCGCCAGCAGCCCGGCTTGGCGGCTAGCGGGAGGCACGTTCTTC. Encoded protein: CASSPAWRLAGGTFF.